In this sample, the clone carrying this T cell receptor (beta chain) is medium-sized (0.01 to 0.1%). Its antigen is currently unknown. Isolated RNA was reverse transcribed into cDNA used as the sequencing template. The repertoire was sequenced with immunoSEQ multiplex PCR; TCRdb's copy has only in-frame clones and lacks some. The table records 150,000 to 200,000 clones, over 50% of them present only once. This entry belongs to a study of CD8+ T cells in alopecia areata. On the study more broadly: For the treated group, dosing was oral tofacitinib at 5 to 10 mg twice daily. Broader study findings: TCR sharing was clearer in mice than between patients, perhaps partly owing to patient HLA diversity. There were also resident alphabeta T cells of normal skin sequenced in scalp samples.

V was shortened by 1 base and J by 7 bases, with 7 bases between the two germline ends. The CDR3 runs to 12 residues. The germline V gene encodes CDR1 SNHLY and CDR2 FYNNEI. The sample consisted of CD4+ T cells sorted from blood, taken at week 0. The V call is TRBV2, the J call TRBJ1-1; D is uncertain. The clonotype was recovered from a human donor with alopecia areata. In nucleotides, the CDR3 is TGTGCCAGCAGTGAAGACTCGTATGAAGCTTTCTTT. Protein sequence: CASSEDSYEAFF.